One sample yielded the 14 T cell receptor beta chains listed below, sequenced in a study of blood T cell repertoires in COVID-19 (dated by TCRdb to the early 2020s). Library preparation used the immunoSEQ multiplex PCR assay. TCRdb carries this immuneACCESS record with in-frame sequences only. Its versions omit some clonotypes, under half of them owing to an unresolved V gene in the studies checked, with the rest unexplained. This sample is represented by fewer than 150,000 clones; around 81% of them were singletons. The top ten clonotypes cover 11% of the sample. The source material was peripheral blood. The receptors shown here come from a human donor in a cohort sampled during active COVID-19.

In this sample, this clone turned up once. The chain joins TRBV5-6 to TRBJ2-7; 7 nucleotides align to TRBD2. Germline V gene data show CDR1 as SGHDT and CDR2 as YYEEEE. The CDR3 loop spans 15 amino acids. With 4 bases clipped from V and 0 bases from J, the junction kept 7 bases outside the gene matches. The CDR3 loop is CASSPKWGGSYEQYF. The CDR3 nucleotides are TGTGCCAGCAGCCCAAAATGGGGGGGCTCCTACGAGCAGTACTTC.

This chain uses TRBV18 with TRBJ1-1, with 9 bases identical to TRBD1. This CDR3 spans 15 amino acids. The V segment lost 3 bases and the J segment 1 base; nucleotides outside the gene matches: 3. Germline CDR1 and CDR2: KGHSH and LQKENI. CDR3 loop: CASSPTGQGNTEAFF. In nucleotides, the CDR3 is TGTGCCAGCTCACCGACGGGACAGGGGAACACTGAAGCTTTCTTT.

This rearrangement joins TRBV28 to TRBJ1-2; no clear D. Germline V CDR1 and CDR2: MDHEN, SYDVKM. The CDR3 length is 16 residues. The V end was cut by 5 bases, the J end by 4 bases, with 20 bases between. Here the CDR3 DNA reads TGTGCCAGCAGTCCCCACCCTCGGGTGCCCTCCTATGGCTACACCTTC. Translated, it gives CASSPHPRVPSYGYTF.

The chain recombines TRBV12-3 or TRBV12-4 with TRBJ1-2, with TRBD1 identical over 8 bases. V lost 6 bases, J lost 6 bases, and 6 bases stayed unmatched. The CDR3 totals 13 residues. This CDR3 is CASSNRQGNGYTF. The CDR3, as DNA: TGTGCCAGCAGCAATCGACAGGGGAATGGCTACACCTTC.

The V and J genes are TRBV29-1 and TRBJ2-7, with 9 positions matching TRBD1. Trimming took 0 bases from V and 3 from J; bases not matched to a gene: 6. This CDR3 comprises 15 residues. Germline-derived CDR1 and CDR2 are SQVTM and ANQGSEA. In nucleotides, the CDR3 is TGCAGCGTTGAAGAGCAGGGACAGGGAATCTACGAGCAGTACTTC. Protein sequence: CSVEEQGQGIYEQYF.

This chain's CDR3 is CASSYSRGGYNSPLHF. Written as DNA, the CDR3 is TGTGCCAGCAGTTACTCGAGGGGGGGGTATAATTCACCCCTCCACTTT. The V and J genes are TRBV6-5 and TRBJ1-6, with a tentative D call TRBD1 (6 bases). The CDR3 extends over 16 amino acids. Trimming removed 0 bases at V and 4 bases at J, with 10 bases between. Germline V gene sequence: CDR1 MNHEY, CDR2 SVGAGI.

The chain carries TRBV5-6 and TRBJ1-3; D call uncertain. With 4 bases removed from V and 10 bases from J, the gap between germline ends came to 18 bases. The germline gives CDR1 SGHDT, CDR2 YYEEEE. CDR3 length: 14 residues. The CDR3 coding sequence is TGTGCCAGCAGCCTCGTGGCAGGCCAGCCGACCATATATTTT. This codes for CASSLVAGQPTIYF.

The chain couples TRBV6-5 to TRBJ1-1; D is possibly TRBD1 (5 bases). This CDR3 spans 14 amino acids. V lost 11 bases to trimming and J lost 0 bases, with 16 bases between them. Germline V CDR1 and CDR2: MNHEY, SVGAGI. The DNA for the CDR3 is TGTGCCTCTAGGGGTGGGGCCATGAACACTGAAGCTTTCTTT. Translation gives CASRGGAMNTEAFF.

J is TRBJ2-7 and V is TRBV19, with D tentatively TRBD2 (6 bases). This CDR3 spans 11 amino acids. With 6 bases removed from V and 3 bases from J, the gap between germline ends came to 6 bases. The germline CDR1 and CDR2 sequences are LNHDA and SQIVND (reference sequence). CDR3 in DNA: TGTGCCAGTAGGGAGGGCTACGAGCAGTACTTC. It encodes CASREGYEQYF.

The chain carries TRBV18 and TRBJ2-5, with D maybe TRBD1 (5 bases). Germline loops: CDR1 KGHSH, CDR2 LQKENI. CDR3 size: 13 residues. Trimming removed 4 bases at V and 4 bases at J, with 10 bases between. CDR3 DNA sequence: TGTGCCAGCTCACAGGGGCGAGGAGAGACCCAGTACTTC. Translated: CASSQGRGETQYF.

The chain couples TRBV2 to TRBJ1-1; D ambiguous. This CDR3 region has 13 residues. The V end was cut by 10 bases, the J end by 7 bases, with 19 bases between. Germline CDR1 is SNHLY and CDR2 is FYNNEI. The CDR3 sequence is CATTGEEESEAFF. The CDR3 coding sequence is TGTGCCACCACGGGAGAGGAGGAGAGTGAAGCTTTCTTT.

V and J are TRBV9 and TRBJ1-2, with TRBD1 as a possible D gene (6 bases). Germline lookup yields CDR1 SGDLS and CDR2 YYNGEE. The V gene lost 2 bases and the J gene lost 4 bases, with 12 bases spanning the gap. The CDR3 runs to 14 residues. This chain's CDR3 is CASSVPDRPYGYTF. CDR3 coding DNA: TGTGCCAGCAGCGTTCCCGACAGGCCCTATGGCTACACCTTC. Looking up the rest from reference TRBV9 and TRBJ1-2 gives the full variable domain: DSGVTQTPKHLITATGQRVTLRCSPRSGDLSVYWYQQSLDQGLQFLIQYYNGEERAKGNILERFSAQQFPDLHSELNLSSLELGDSALYFCASSVPDRPYGYTFGSGTRLTVV.

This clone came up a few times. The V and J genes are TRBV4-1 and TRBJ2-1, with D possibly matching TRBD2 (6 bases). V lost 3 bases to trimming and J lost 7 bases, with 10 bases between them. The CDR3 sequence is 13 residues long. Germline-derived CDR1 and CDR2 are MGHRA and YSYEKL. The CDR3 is CASSHGAGNEQFF. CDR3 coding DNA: TGCGCCAGCAGCCACGGGGCGGGGAATGAGCAGTTCTTC.

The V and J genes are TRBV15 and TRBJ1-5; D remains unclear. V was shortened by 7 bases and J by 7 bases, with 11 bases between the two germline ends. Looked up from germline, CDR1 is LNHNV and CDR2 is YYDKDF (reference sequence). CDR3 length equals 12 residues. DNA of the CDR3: TGTGCCACCAAGGAGGGTTCCCAGCCCCAGCATTTT. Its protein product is CATKEGSQPQHF. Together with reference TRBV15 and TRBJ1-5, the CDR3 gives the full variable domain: DAMVIQNPRYQVTQFGKPVTLSCSQTLNHNVMYWYQQKSSQAPKLLFHYYDKDFNNEADTPDNFQSRRPNTSFCFLDIRSPGLGDTAMYLCATKEGSQPQHFGDGTRLSIL.